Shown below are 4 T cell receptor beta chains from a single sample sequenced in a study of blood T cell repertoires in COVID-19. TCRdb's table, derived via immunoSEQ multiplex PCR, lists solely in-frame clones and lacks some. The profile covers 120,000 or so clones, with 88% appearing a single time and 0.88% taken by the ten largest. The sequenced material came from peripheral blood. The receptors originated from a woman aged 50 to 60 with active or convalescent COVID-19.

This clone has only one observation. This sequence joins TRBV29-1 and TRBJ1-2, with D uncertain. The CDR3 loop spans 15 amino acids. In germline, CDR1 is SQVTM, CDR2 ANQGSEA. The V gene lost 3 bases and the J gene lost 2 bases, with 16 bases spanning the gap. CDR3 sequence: CSVDGWVRKNYGYTF. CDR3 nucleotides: TGCAGCGTTGACGGGTGGGTCAGAAAAAACTATGGCTACACCTTC.

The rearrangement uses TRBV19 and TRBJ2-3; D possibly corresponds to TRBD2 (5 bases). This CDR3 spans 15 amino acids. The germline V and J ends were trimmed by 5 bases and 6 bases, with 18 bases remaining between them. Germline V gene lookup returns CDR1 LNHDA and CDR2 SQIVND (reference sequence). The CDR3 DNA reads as TGTGCCAGTAGTCCCCGATACCGGGGATCGGATACGCAGTATTTT. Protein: CASSPRYRGSDTQYF.

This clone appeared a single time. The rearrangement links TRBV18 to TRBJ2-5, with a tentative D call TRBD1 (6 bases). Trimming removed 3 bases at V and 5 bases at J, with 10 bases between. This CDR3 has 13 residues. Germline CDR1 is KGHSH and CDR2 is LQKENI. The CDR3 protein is CASSPRGRETQYF. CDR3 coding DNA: TGTGCCAGCTCACCCAGGGGTCGGGAGACCCAGTACTTC.

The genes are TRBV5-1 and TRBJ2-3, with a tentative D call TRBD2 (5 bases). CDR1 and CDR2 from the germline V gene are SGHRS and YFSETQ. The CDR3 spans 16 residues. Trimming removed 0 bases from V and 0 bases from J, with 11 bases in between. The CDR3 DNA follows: TGCGCCAGCAGCTTGGATGGCGGGCCTAGCACAGATACGCAGTATTTT. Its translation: CASSLDGGPSTDTQYF.